Each of the 27 T cell receptor beta chains below was sequenced from the same sample in a study of blood T cell repertoires in COVID-19. Here immunoSEQ multiplex PCR was the method, and the copy in TCRdb shows in-frame clones only, minus some. The data hold about 190,000 clones, with around nine tenths observed a single time. The sequenced material came from peripheral blood. The receptor set was obtained from a woman between 40 and 55 years old who had recovered from COVID-19.

The CDR3 spells CASSHTHRAGLGQAAQYF. Written as DNA, the CDR3 is TGTGCCAGCAGCCATACTCACAGGGCAGGATTGGGCCAAGCGGCCCAGTACTTC. The chain carries TRBV3-1 (or the pseudogene TRBV3-2) and TRBJ2-5; possible D gene TRBD1, 6 bases. Trimming shortened V by 3 bases and J by 9 bases, and 29 bases separated the two germline ends. Germline V gene lookup returns CDR1 LGHDT and CDR2 YNNKEL (reference sequence). This CDR3 contains 18 residues.

The chain recombines TRBV28 with TRBJ2-3; 8 bases are a match to TRBD1. CDR1 is MDHEN and CDR2 is SYDVKM in the germline V gene. Trimming at V came to 3 bases and at J to 15 bases, leaving 20 bases not matched to a gene. This CDR3 spans 16 amino acids. CDR3 amino acids: CASSLGKSATGAKTYF. CDR3 sequence (DNA): TGTGCCAGCAGTTTGGGCAAATCTGCGACAGGGGCGAAAACCTATTTT.

The chain links TRBV28 to TRBJ2-7, with 7 bases fitting TRBD2. Germline V gives CDR1 MDHEN, CDR2 SYDVKM. Trimming at V came to 5 bases and at J to 3 bases, leaving 7 bases not matched to a gene. The CDR3 totals 14 residues. The DNA for the CDR3 is TGTGCCAGCAGTCCCGAAGCGGGGTTCTACGAGCAGTACTTC. Amino acid sequence: CASSPEAGFYEQYF. Supplemented by reference TRBV28 and TRBJ2-7, the full variable domain reads DVKVTQSSRYLVKRTGEKVFLECVQDMDHENMFWYRQDPGLGLRLIYFSYDVKMKEKGDIPEGYSVSREKKERFSLILESASTNQTSMYLCASSPEAGFYEQYFGPGTRLTVT.

This chain connects TRBV9 to TRBJ2-1; TRBD1 might be the D (8 bases). V gave up 4 bases and J gave up 10 bases, with 18 bases separating them. Per the germline V gene, CDR1 is SGDLS and CDR2 is YYNGEE. The CDR3 consists of 14 residues. This CDR3 is CASSFTTGEGEQFF. CDR3 DNA sequence: TGTGCCAGCAGCTTTACGACAGGGGAGGGGGAGCAGTTCTTC.

The V and J genes are TRBV28 and TRBJ1-5, with a possible D match to TRBD1 (6 bases). Trimming removed 0 bases from V and 4 bases from J, with 10 bases in between. The CDR3 contains 15 residues. CDR1 and CDR2 (germline): MDHEN, SYDVKM. CDR3 DNA sequence: TGTGCCAGCAGTTTATGGGCAGGGGAAAATCAGCCCCAGCATTTT. Translation: CASSLWAGENQPQHF.

CDR3 in DNA: TGTGCCAGCTCACCGAGGACATCCCAAGGCACTGAAGCTTTCTTT. Translated, it gives CASSPRTSQGTEAFF. The V and J genes are TRBV18 and TRBJ1-1; TRBD1 might be the D (5 bases). CDR3 length equals 15 residues. Germline-derived CDR1 and CDR2 are KGHSH and LQKENI. V dropped 3 bases and J dropped 4 bases, with 15 bases sitting between them. The full variable domain, with the rest looked up from reference TRBV18 and TRBJ1-1, is NAGVMQNPRHLVRRRGQEARLRCSPMKGHSHVYWYRQLPEEGLKFMVYLQKENIIDESGMPKERFSAEFPKEGPSILRIQQVVRGDSAAYFCASSPRTSQGTEAFFGQGTRLTVV.

The J gene is TRBJ2-3, the V gene TRBV6-2 or TRBV6-3, with D possibly TRBD2 on 5 matching bases. Germline V CDR1 and CDR2: MNHEY, SVGEGT. The V end lost 5 bases, the J end lost 0 bases, and 9 bases lay between the germline ends. The CDR3 runs to 14 residues. The DNA for the CDR3 is TGTGCCAGCAGTGGAGCGGCTAGCACAGATACGCAGTATTTT. Translation gives CASSGAASTDTQYF.

V usage is TRBV6-1 and J usage is TRBJ1-5, with a weak D call TRBD1 (5 bases). From germline, CDR1 is MNHNS and CDR2 SASEGT. With 3 bases removed from V and 4 bases from J, the gap between germline ends came to 13 bases. CDR3 length equals 15 residues. The CDR3 region has the DNA TGTGCCAGCAGTGAGCATGCCAGGGTAAATCAGCCCCAGCATTTT. Amino acids: CASSEHARVNQPQHF.

The chain has TRBV30 and TRBJ2-7; 8 nucleotides align to TRBD1. Germline loops: CDR1 GTSNPN, CDR2 SVGIG (reference sequence). CDR3 length: 15 residues. After removal of 2 bases from V and 5 bases from J, the junction contained 11 bases not matched to a gene. CDR3 DNA: TGTGCCTGGAGTCTAAACAGGGGGATAGTTGACGAGCAGTACTTC. Translation gives CAWSLNRGIVDEQYF.

This sequence joins TRBV11-2 and TRBJ1-2, with a weak D call TRBD1 (5 bases). Trimming removed 1 base from V and 6 bases from J, with 6 bases in between. CDR3 length: 12 residues. Germline V CDR1 and CDR2: SGHAT, FQNNGV. CDR3 sequence reads: CASSLGGDGYTF. The CDR3 bases are TGTGCCAGCAGCTTAGGGGGGGATGGCTACACCTTC.

The chain uses TRBV7-8 and TRBJ1-2; D unresolved. V was cut by 5 bases and J by 3 bases, with 16 bases left in between. This CDR3 has 15 amino acids. Germline CDR1 SGHVS, CDR2 FQNEAQ. The CDR3 protein is CASSTRTDWDYGYTF. The CDR3 coding sequence is TGTGCCAGCAGCACTCGGACGGACTGGGACTATGGCTACACCTTC. The whole variable domain, remainder taken from reference TRBV7-8 and TRBJ1-2, is GAGVSQSPRYKVAKRGQDVALRCDPISGHVSLFWYQQALGQGPEFLTYFQNEAQLDKSGLPSDRFFAERPEGSVSTLKIQRTQQEDSAVYLCASSTRTDWDYGYTFGSGTRLTVV.

This clone was detected a few times. The V call is TRBV6-5, the J call TRBJ2-3, with D perhaps TRBD2 (5 bases). V lost 7 bases and J lost 10, with 21 bases in between. The CDR3 runs 14 residues. CDR1 is MNHEY and CDR2 is SVGAGI in the germline V gene. CDR3 nucleotides: TGTGCCAGCACTAATCCGGCCCCGGGGAAAGCGCAGTATTTT. The encoded protein is CASTNPAPGKAQYF.

The chain employs TRBV18 and TRBJ2-1, with 10 bases that match TRBD2. The CDR3 runs to 18 residues. Germline assignment: CDR1 KGHSH and CDR2 LQKENI. Trimming took 0 bases from V and 9 from J; bases not matched to a gene: 14. The CDR3 loop is CASSPPVRASGRGGEQFF. The CDR3 DNA reads as TGTGCCAGCTCACCACCCGTCAGAGCTAGCGGGAGAGGCGGTGAGCAGTTCTTC.

In its sample, this clone was seen many times. The chain recombines TRBV14 with TRBJ2-7; D ambiguous. The V gene's germline CDR1 is SGHDN and CDR2 FVKESK. The CDR3 contains 14 residues. The V end was cut by 1 base, the J end by 3 bases, with 10 bases between. The CDR3 nucleotides are TGTGCCAGCAGCCAAGTTCCAGGTTACTACGAGCAGTACTTC. It is translated as CASSQVPGYYEQYF.

The rearrangement uses TRBV3-1 (or the pseudogene TRBV3-2) and TRBJ2-2; D perhaps matches TRBD2 (6 bases). This CDR3 spans 15 amino acids. Looked up from germline, CDR1 is LGHDT and CDR2 is YNNKEL (reference sequence). Trimming left V 1 base short and J 3 bases short, with 9 bases between. The CDR3 reads CASSQGDLHTGELFF. The CDR3 region has the DNA TGTGCCAGCAGCCAAGGGGACTTGCACACCGGGGAGCTGTTTTTT.

This chain uses TRBV24-1 with TRBJ1-1; perhaps TRBD1 as D (5 bases). This CDR3 is 12 amino acids long. Trimming removed 9 bases at V and 10 bases at J, with 17 bases between. Germline V gene sequence: CDR1 KGHDR, CDR2 SFDVKD. This CDR3 is CATQSRDLAAFF. DNA of the CDR3: TGTGCCACCCAAAGCAGGGATTTAGCAGCTTTCTTT.

DNA for the CDR3: TGTGCCAGCAGCCAAGAAAAAGGAATTGTCGTCGGAGTGCCTGAAGCTTTCTTT. This sequence encodes CASSQEKGIVVGVPEAFF. The V call is TRBV3-1 (or the pseudogene TRBV3-2), the J call TRBJ1-1; D is unresolved. V lost 0 bases and J lost 6, with 23 bases in between. This CDR3 contains 18 residues. CDR1 and CDR2 from the germline V gene are LGHDT and YNNKEL (reference sequence).

This clone has only one observation. The chain combines TRBV9 with TRBJ1-3; possibly TRBD1 for D (6 bases). The CDR3 loop spans 14 amino acids. Trimming took off 0 bases at V and 8 bases at J, with 12 bases between the two ends. Germline CDR1 is SGDLS and CDR2 is YYNGEE. CDR3: CASSVATGLDTIYF. Written as DNA, the CDR3 is TGTGCCAGCAGCGTAGCGACAGGATTAGACACCATATATTTT.

The rearrangement uses TRBV27 and TRBJ2-7; tentatively, D is TRBD2 (7 bases). The ends were cut back, 7 bases at V and 5 bases at J, with 21 bases in the middle. The CDR3 extends over 15 amino acids. Looked up from germline, CDR1 is MNHEY and CDR2 is SMNVEV (reference sequence). CDR3 region: CASNERGGGWHEQYF. The CDR3 coding sequence is TGTGCCAGCAACGAAAGGGGGGGTGGATGGCACGAGCAGTACTTC.

The rearrangement joins TRBV30 to TRBJ2-1; TRBD1 agrees at 9 bases. The CDR3 is 11 amino acids. J gave up 14 bases and V 8 bases, and 10 bases lay outside the gene matches. Germline V lookup: CDR1 GTSNPN, CDR2 SVGIG (reference sequence). The CDR3, as DNA: TGTGCCACCCAATCCGGGACAGGGAAGTTCTTC. Translated, it gives CATQSGTGKFF. Filled out from reference TRBV30 and TRBJ2-1, the complete variable domain reads SQTIHQWPATLVQPVGSPLSLECTVEGTSNPNLYWYRQAAGRGLQLLFYSVGIGQISSEVPQNLSASRPQDRQFILSSKKLLLSDSGFYLCATQSGTGKFFGPGTRLTVL.

V gene TRBV9 combines with J gene TRBJ2-5, with 7 nucleotides matching TRBD1. The V segment lost 0 bases and the J segment 2 bases; nucleotides outside the gene matches: 7. There are 16 residues in the CDR3. Germline V gene lookup returns CDR1 SGDLS and CDR2 YYNGEE. The CDR3, as DNA: TGTGCCAGCAGCGTAGCTGTGGACAGGTTTCAAGAGACCCAGTACTTC. This translates into CASSVAVDRFQETQYF.

The V call is TRBV11-2, the J call TRBJ2-1; TRBD2 aligns across 10 bases. The CDR3 runs to 14 residues. The germline gives CDR1 SGHAT, CDR2 FQNNGV. J lost 9 bases, V lost 1 base, and 3 bases had no gene match. The CDR3 loop reads CASSLVGTSVEQFF. CDR3 bases: TGTGCCAGCAGCTTAGTCGGGACTAGCGTTGAGCAGTTCTTC.

This clone appeared a single time. The chain links TRBV5-4 to TRBJ2-1; 15 bases map to TRBD2. This CDR3 comprises 16 residues. Germline V gene data show CDR1 as SGHNT and CDR2 as YYREEE (reference sequence). V was pared by 5 bases and J by 9 bases, with 9 bases of the junction left unmatched. The CDR3 DNA follows: TGTGCCAGCAGTTACGGGGGACTAGCGGGAGGTCGTGAGCAGTTCTTC. Protein sequence: CASSYGGLAGGREQFF.

This clone was found once. The chain joins TRBV18 to TRBJ2-1, with D maybe TRBD1 (6 bases). In germline, CDR1 is KGHSH, CDR2 LQKENI. With 3 bases removed from V and 4 bases from J, the gap between germline ends came to 16 bases. The CDR3 sequence is 16 residues long. The CDR3 nucleotides read TGTGCCAGCTCACCCCAGGACAGCGTTAGATACAATGAGCAGTTCTTC. This sequence encodes CASSPQDSVRYNEQFF.

The table lists this clone with a few counts. The chain links TRBV6-2 or TRBV6-3 to TRBJ2-7; TRBD2 aligns across 7 bases. The V gene end was trimmed by 2 bases and the J gene end by 6 bases; junction bases not matched to a gene: 13. CDR1 and CDR2 from the germline V gene are MNHEY and SVGEGT. The CDR3 spans 16 residues. CDR3 DNA: TGTGCCAGCAGTTACCCCACTAGCGTTGATGTTCTCGAGCAGTACTTC. As protein: CASSYPTSVDVLEQYF.

This chain uses TRBV6-5 with TRBJ1-5; TRBD1 agrees at 7 bases. The CDR3 contains 13 residues. CDR1 is MNHEY and CDR2 is SVGAGI in the germline V gene. V gave up 8 bases and J gave up 5 bases; unmatched junction bases: 6. CDR3 in amino acids: CASWGQSHQPQHF. The CDR3 DNA sequence: TGTGCCAGCTGGGGACAGAGTCATCAGCCCCAGCATTTT.

V is TRBV19 and J is TRBJ1-2; the D is unclear. The CDR3 length is 12 residues. V was clipped by 6 bases and J by 4 bases, with 9 bases between them. Germline V gives CDR1 LNHDA, CDR2 SQIVND (reference sequence). CDR3 region: CASRELTYGYTF. Here the CDR3 DNA reads TGTGCCAGTAGAGAGTTAACCTATGGCTACACCTTC.